Below are 3 T cell receptor beta chains sequenced from a single sample in a study of blood T cell repertoires in COVID-19. Here immunoSEQ multiplex PCR was the method, and the copy in TCRdb shows in-frame clones only, minus some. Of roughly 68,000 clones in the sample, approximately 85% are singletons; the top ten hold 20% to 25%. Sequencing was performed on peripheral blood. These receptors originate from a man aged 50 or older with acute or convalescent COVID-19.

This chain links TRBV6-5 with TRBJ1-5; D remains unclear. V shed 6 bases and J shed 0 bases, with 9 bases lying between them. The germline V gene has CDR1 MNHEY and CDR2 SVGAGI. The CDR3 covers 14 residues. In nucleotides, the CDR3 is TGTGCCAGCAGAACAGAGCCTAGCAATCAGCCCCAGCATTTT. Amino acid sequence: CASRTEPSNQPQHF.

CDR3 loop: CASSGAEFDGGETQYF. The CDR3 DNA sequence: TGTGCCAGCAGTGGAGCCGAATTCGACGGAGGGGAGACCCAGTACTTC. This rearrangement joins TRBV6-1 to TRBJ2-5, with a weak D call TRBD2 (6 bases). Looked up from germline, CDR1 is MNHNS and CDR2 is SASEGT. The CDR3 runs 16 residues. V was pared by 4 bases and J by 5 bases, with 20 bases between.

This sequence joins TRBV4-1 and TRBJ2-3, with 7 positions matching TRBD1. The CDR3 runs to 16 residues. The V gene's germline CDR1 is MGHRA and CDR2 YSYEKL. V lost 4 bases to trimming and J lost 8 bases; unmatched junction nucleotides: 15. This CDR3 reads CASSLSSGIRGSTQYF. The CDR3, as DNA: TGCGCCAGCAGCCTCTCGTCCGGGATCAGGGGGAGTACGCAGTATTTT.